Each of the 27 T cell receptor beta chains below was sequenced from the same sample in a study of TIL therapy for anti-PD-1-resistant metastatic lung cancer. Noted time point: pre-treatment sample, taken before nivolumab and TIL therapy. The immunoSEQ assay was v3. Profiled with immunoSEQ multiplex PCR; TCRdb holds only in-frame clones, not every one. The table shows some 20,000 clones, with over 75% occurring only once. The source was blood, collected at baseline. All receptors derive from a person aged 25 to 80 with non-small cell lung cancer.

This clone rates as medium-sized. The same CDR3 arises from other DNA sequences in this sample as well. The chain links TRBV27 to TRBJ1-2; tentative D call: TRBD1 (5 bases). There are 14 residues in the CDR3. The germline V gene encodes CDR1 MNHEY and CDR2 SMNVEV (reference sequence). V lost 2 bases and J lost 0, with 7 bases in between. Here the CDR3 DNA reads TGTGCCAGCAGTTTACAGGGAGCTAACTATGGCTACACCTTC. Its protein product is CASSLQGANYGYTF.

This chain connects TRBV5-1 to TRBJ1-5; unclear D gene. Germline loops: CDR1 SGHRS, CDR2 YFSETQ. The CDR3 extends over 14 amino acids. V was cut by 0 bases and J by 6 bases, with 10 bases left in between. In DNA, the CDR3 is TGCGCCAGCAGCTTGGAAGGGCTTGGTCAGCCCCAGCATTTT. It specifies CASSLEGLGQPQHF.

The chain employs TRBV30 and TRBJ2-7, with D perhaps given as TRBD1 or TRBD2 (6 bases each). V shed 3 bases and J shed 4 bases, with 13 bases lying between them. The germline V gene has CDR1 GTSNPN and CDR2 SVGIG (reference sequence). The CDR3 consists of 13 residues. CDR3 DNA sequence: TGTGCCTGGAGCAGGGGAGGCGGGTACGAGCAGTACTTC. This codes for CAWSRGGGYEQYF.

This clone was seen more than once but under ten times. This chain connects TRBV9 to TRBJ1-6; D uncertain. The germline V and J ends were trimmed by 0 bases and 7 bases, with 11 bases remaining between them. Germline V gives CDR1 SGDLS, CDR2 YYNGEE. The CDR3 covers 15 residues. The CDR3 region is CASSVGSSRNSPLHF. Written as DNA, the CDR3 is TGTGCCAGCAGCGTAGGGAGCAGTCGGAATTCACCCCTCCACTTT.

The chain links TRBV4-2 to TRBJ1-1; D gene ambiguous. This CDR3 has 15 residues. V lost 0 bases to trimming and J lost 4 bases, with 12 bases between them. In germline, CDR1 is LGHNA, CDR2 YNFKEQ. CDR3: CASSQDSGWGTEAFF. In nucleotides, the CDR3 is TGTGCCAGCAGCCAAGATTCGGGTTGGGGCACTGAAGCTTTCTTT.

The chain has TRBV4-1 and TRBJ1-4; D uncertain. The CDR3 has 15 amino acids. Germline CDR1 MGHRA, CDR2 YSYEKL. V gave up 4 bases and J gave up 3 bases, with 12 bases separating them. This CDR3 is CASSPDGEANEKLFF. The CDR3 bases are TGCGCCAGCAGCCCCGACGGGGAGGCTAATGAAAAACTGTTTTTT.

V is TRBV7-2 and J is TRBJ2-2; D is unclear. The CDR3 contains 14 residues. Germline V CDR1 and CDR2: SGHTA, FQGNSA. Trimming stripped 5 bases from V and 8 bases from J, with 15 bases between. CDR3 nucleotide sequence: TGTGCCAGCAGCCCAAAGCCAAAGGGAGGGGAGCTGTTTTTT. It yields the protein CASSPKPKGGELFF.

The chain combines TRBV3-1 (or the pseudogene TRBV3-2) with TRBJ2-7; perhaps TRBD2 as D (6 bases). CDR1 LGHDT and CDR2 YNNKEL come from the germline V gene (reference sequence). The ends were cut back, 1 base at V and 6 bases at J, with 10 bases in the middle. The length of the CDR3 is 13 residues. The DNA for the CDR3 is TGTGCCAGCAGCCAAGGTTCCGGGAGCGAGCAGTACTTC. It codes for CASSQGSGSEQYF.

The chain couples TRBV6-2 or TRBV6-3 to TRBJ2-2; perhaps TRBD2 as D (6 bases). This CDR3 has 14 residues. Germline V gene data show CDR1 as MNHEY and CDR2 as SVGEGT. Trimming pared 6 bases from V and 2 bases from J, leaving 10 bases between. This CDR3 is CASSWDSNTGELFF. The CDR3 nucleotides read TGTGCCAGCAGCTGGGACTCCAACACCGGGGAGCTGTTTTTT.

The rearrangement joins TRBV29-1 to TRBJ2-5, with TRBD2 matching over 15 bases. This CDR3 spans 14 amino acids. Germline CDR1 is SQVTM and CDR2 is ANQGSEA. Losses at the gene ends were 6 bases for V and 2 bases for J; bases not matched to a gene: 1. The DNA for the CDR3 is TGCAGCGTGGGGACTAGCGGGAGGCAAGAGACCCAGTACTTC. It yields the protein CSVGTSGRQETQYF.

The genes are TRBV7-9 and TRBJ1-1, with 10 bases lining up with TRBD1. The V segment lost 5 bases and the J segment 4 bases; nucleotides outside the gene matches: 7. The germline CDR1 and CDR2 sequences are SEHNR and FQNEAQ (reference sequence). The CDR3 is 15 residues long. The CDR3 spells CASSRQGAPATEAFF. The CDR3 DNA reads as TGTGCCAGCAGCCGACAGGGGGCGCCAGCCACTGAAGCTTTCTTT. Full variable domain (remainder filled in from reference TRBV7-9 and TRBJ1-1): DTGVSQNPRHKITKRGQNVTFRCDPISEHNRLYWYRQTLGQGPEFLTYFQNEAQLEKSRLLSDRFSAERPKGSFSTLEIQRTEQGDSAMYLCASSRQGAPATEAFFGQGTRLTVV.

This chain links TRBV28 with TRBJ1-4; 7 nucleotides align to TRBD1. CDR3 length equals 14 residues. CDR1 MDHEN and CDR2 SYDVKM come from the germline V gene. Trimming took 6 bases from V and 7 from J; bases not matched to a gene: 8. The DNA of the CDR3 is TGTGCCAGCAGCTATCCGGGACAGTCTGAAAAACTGTTTTTT. Its protein is CASSYPGQSEKLFF.

The chain links TRBV27 to TRBJ2-3; D unresolved. The CDR3 is 11 amino acids. Germline V gives CDR1 MNHEY, CDR2 SMNVEV (reference sequence). Trimming cost V 10 bases and J 6 bases, with 11 bases left between them. The chain's CDR3 is CATISGDTQYF. CDR3 bases: TGTGCCACCATCTCCGGGGATACGCAGTATTTT.

J is TRBJ1-1 and V is TRBV28; 9 nucleotides match TRBD1. Germline trimming cut 2 bases from V and 1 base from J; bases unmatched to any gene: 11. The germline V gene has CDR1 MDHEN and CDR2 SYDVKM. This CDR3 contains 18 residues. Written as DNA, the CDR3 is TGTGCCAGCAGTTTAAGGTACAGGGGGCGGAGGAAGAACACTGAAGCTTTCTTT. Translating it yields CASSLRYRGRRKNTEAFF.

The chain carries TRBV30 and TRBJ1-2, with D possibly being TRBD1 (6 bases). Germline assignment: CDR1 GTSNPN and CDR2 SVGIG (reference sequence). The germline V and J ends were trimmed by 4 bases and 8 bases, with 14 bases remaining between them. This CDR3 contains 12 residues. The CDR3 reads CAWIGAGAGYTF. As DNA, the CDR3 is TGTGCCTGGATTGGTGCAGGGGCCGGCTACACCTTC.

The rearrangement joins TRBV7-9 to TRBJ1-1, with D perhaps TRBD1 (5 bases). This CDR3 has 14 amino acids. The V and J ends lost 1 base and 6 bases respectively, with 12 bases between them. Germline CDR1 is SEHNR and CDR2 is FQNEAQ (reference sequence). The CDR3 protein is CASSLVGGIAEAFF. The CDR3 DNA follows: TGTGCCAGCAGCTTAGTTGGGGGGATAGCTGAAGCTTTCTTT.

This chain links TRBV18 with TRBJ2-3, with 7 bases that match TRBD1. The ends lost 0 bases at V and 0 bases at J; junction bases unmatched: 3. CDR1 and CDR2 (germline): KGHSH, LQKENI. CDR3 length: 16 residues. The CDR3 DNA follows: TGTGCCAGCTCACCACCCCAGGGACAGAGCACAGATACGCAGTATTTT. Translation: CASSPPQGQSTDTQYF. The whole variable domain, filled in from reference TRBV18 and TRBJ2-3, reads NAGVMQNPRHLVRRRGQEARLRCSPMKGHSHVYWYRQLPEEGLKFMVYLQKENIIDESGMPKERFSAEFPKEGPSILRIQQVVRGDSAAYFCASSPPQGQSTDTQYFGPGTRLTVL.

In DNA, the CDR3 is TGTGCCAGCAGTTACGGGCGACTAGCGGGAGACAATGAGCAGTTCTTC. Its protein is CASSYGRLAGDNEQFF. The gene calls are TRBV6-6 and TRBJ2-1; 12 nucleotides align to TRBD2. In germline, CDR1 is MNHNY, CDR2 SVGAGI (reference sequence). The V and J ends lost 2 bases and 5 bases, in that order; junction bases with no gene match: 4. The CDR3 length is 16 residues.

This chain uses TRBV19 with TRBJ1-4; D is unclear. Deletions cut 3 bases from V and 8 bases from J, with 13 bases between. The CDR3 extends over 14 amino acids. From germline, CDR1 is LNHDA and CDR2 SQIVND (reference sequence). CDR3 protein: CASSIVTRSEKLFF. Here the CDR3 DNA reads TGTGCCAGTAGTATTGTGACGCGGAGCGAAAAACTGTTTTTT.

V and J are TRBV19 and TRBJ1-2, with D hard to call. Trimming took off 6 bases at V and 8 bases at J, with 16 bases between the two ends. This CDR3 is 13 amino acids long. Germline V gene data show CDR1 as LNHDA and CDR2 as SQIVND (reference sequence). CDR3: CASSWPAKGGYTF. The CDR3 DNA reads TGTGCCAGTAGCTGGCCGGCTAAGGGCGGCTACACCTTC.

The V and J genes are TRBV5-1 and TRBJ2-1, with 11 positions matching TRBD1. V was pared by 4 bases and J by 8 bases, with 11 bases of the junction left unmatched. Looked up from germline, CDR1 is SGHRS and CDR2 is YFSETQ. The CDR3 sequence is 16 residues long. DNA of the CDR3: TGCGCCAGCAGCCCTTTAGGGACAGGGGGAGGCGATGAGCAGTTCTTC. Encoded protein: CASSPLGTGGGDEQFF.

CDR3 in amino acids: CATSDPGQGGTEAFF. CDR3 bases: TGTGCCACCAGTGACCCCGGACAGGGTGGCACTGAAGCTTTCTTT. The rearrangement joins TRBV24-1 to TRBJ1-1, with 8 bases lining up with TRBD1. Per germline, CDR1 KGHDR and CDR2 SFDVKD. The junction had 7 bases not matched to a gene; V was cut back by 4 bases and J by 4 bases. The CDR3 length is 15 residues.

The rearrangement joins TRBV7-9 to TRBJ1-1; no firm D call. The V end lost 5 bases, the J end lost 4 bases, and 20 bases lay between the germline ends. This CDR3 region has 16 residues. Germline V gene data show CDR1 as SEHNR and CDR2 as FQNEAQ (reference sequence). The CDR3 DNA sequence: TGTGCCAGCAGCACCACTCCCACGAAGTGGGGCACTGAAGCTTTCTTT. It encodes CASSTTPTKWGTEAFF.

The CDR3 DNA sequence: TGTGCCAGCAGATTGAGCGGGGCGAACACCGGGGAGCTGTTTTTT. It is translated as CASRLSGANTGELFF. The chain joins TRBV2 to TRBJ2-2; 7 bases agree with TRBD2. The CDR3 contains 15 residues. The V and J ends lost 6 bases and 0 bases, in that order; junction bases with no gene match: 4. Germline V CDR1 and CDR2: SNHLY, FYNNEI.

The chain carries TRBV28 and TRBJ2-4; perhaps TRBD1 as D (6 bases). Germline CDR1 MDHEN, CDR2 SYDVKM. This CDR3 is built from 17 residues. The V gene lost 7 bases and the J gene lost 0 bases, with 19 bases spanning the gap. CDR3 nucleotide sequence: TGTGCCAGCACCTTCGGGTACAGGGCTCTAGCCAAAAACATTCAGTACTTC. It specifies CASTFGYRALAKNIQYF.

The chain joins TRBV11-2 to TRBJ1-1; D is perhaps TRBD1 (5 bases). V dropped 3 bases and J dropped 1 base, with 12 bases sitting between them. The CDR3 covers 15 residues. The germline gives CDR1 SGHAT, CDR2 FQNNGV. Here the CDR3 DNA reads TGTGCCAGCAGCTTGGCCCCCGGGGGGAACACTGAAGCTTTCTTT. Its protein product is CASSLAPGGNTEAFF.

The chain joins TRBV28 to TRBJ2-1; D perhaps matches TRBD1 (5 bases). V shed 6 bases and J shed 0 bases, with 12 bases lying between them. Germline CDR1 is MDHEN and CDR2 is SYDVKM. This CDR3 region has 15 residues. In DNA, the CDR3 is TGTGCCAGCAGCCCAAGACAGAGCTCCTACAATGAGCAGTTCTTC. It specifies CASSPRQSSYNEQFF.